This T cell receptor beta chain is drawn from a study of cytomegalovirus exposure and HLA in healthy donors. On the study more broadly: Within an early data release were about 85 million unique TCRs drawn from HLA-typed donors. Assignment to the Caucasian-associated ancestry cluster applied to more than 75% of the approximately 360 genotyped donors.

With respect to this clone: Its antigen is unknown.

The PCR made use of 60 Vbeta and 13 Jbeta primers. Libraries were prepared by immunoSEQ multiplex PCR; TCRdb keeps only in-frame clonotypes and omits some of them. The table lists about 76,000 clones, about 80% of them singletons, with approximately 2.4% in the top ten. Study-wide points: Excluded: some indistinguishable V segments such as TRBV6-2 and TRBV6-3.

J was trimmed by 0 bases and V by 3 bases; bases with no gene match: 4. The CDR3 loop spans 15 amino acids. Germline V lookup: CDR1 LGHNA, CDR2 YSLEER. The chain carries TRBV4-3 and TRBJ2-5, with 7 bases fitting TRBD2. The sample taken for sequencing was PBMCs. The origin of this receptor is a man between 25 and 39 years old in good health and CMV-seronegative. The chain's CDR3 is CASSQGGLYQETQYF. CDR3 sequence (DNA): TGCGCCAGCAGCCAGGGGGGACTATACCAAGAGACCCAGTACTTC.